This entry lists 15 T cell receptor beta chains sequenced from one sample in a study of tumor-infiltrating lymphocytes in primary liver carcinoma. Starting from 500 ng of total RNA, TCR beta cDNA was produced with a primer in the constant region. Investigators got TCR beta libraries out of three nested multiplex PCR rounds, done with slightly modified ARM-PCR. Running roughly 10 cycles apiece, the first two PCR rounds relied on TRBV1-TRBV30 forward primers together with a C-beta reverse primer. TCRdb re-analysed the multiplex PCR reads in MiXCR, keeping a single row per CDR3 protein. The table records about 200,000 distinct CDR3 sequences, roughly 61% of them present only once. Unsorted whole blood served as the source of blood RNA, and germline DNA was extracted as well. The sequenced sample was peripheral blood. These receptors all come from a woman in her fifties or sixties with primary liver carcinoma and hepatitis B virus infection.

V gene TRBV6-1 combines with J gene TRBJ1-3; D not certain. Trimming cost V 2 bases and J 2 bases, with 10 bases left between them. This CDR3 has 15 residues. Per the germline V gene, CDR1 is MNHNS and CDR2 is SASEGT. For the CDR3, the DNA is TGTGCCAGCAGTGAAATGATAGGGACTGGAAACACCATATATTTT. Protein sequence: CASSEMIGTGNTIYF.

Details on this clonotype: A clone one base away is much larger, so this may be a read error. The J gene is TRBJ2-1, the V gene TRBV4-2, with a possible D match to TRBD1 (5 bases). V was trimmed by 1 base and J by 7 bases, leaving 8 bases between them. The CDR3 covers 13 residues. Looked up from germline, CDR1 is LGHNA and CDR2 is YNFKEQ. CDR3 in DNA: TGTGCCAGCAGCCAAGGTCCAGGGAATGAGCAGTTCTTC. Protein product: CASSQGPGNEQFF.

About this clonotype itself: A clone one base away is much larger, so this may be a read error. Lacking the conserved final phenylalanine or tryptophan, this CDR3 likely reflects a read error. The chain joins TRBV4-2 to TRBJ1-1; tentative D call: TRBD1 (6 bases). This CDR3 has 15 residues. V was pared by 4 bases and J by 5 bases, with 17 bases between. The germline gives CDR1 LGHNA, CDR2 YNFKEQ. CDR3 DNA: TGTGCCAGCAGCCGCCGAGGAGAGGGGGGGACTGAAGCTTTCATT. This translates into CASSRRGEGGTEAFI.

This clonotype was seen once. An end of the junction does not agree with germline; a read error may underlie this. CDR3 DNA: TGTGGCAGCTCACCGGGCGCCACTAGCGGGAGTTTTTGGGAGCAGTACTTC. Translated: CGSSPGATSGSFWEQYF. The V call is TRBV18, the J call TRBJ2-7; 11 bases are shared with TRBD2. This CDR3 spans 17 amino acids. CDR1 is KGHSH and CDR2 is LQKENI in the germline V gene.

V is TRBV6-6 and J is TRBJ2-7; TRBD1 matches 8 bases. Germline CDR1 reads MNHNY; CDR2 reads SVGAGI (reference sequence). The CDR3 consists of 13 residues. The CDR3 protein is CVSSPRTGFEQYF. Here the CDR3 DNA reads TGTGTTAGCAGTCCCCGGACAGGGTTCGAGCAGTACTTC.

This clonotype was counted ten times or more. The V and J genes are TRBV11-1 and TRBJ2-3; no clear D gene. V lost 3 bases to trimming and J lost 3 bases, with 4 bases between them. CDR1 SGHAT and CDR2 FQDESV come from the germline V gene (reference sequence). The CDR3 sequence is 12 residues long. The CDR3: CASSFFTDTQYF. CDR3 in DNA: TGTGCCAGCAGCTTTTTTACAGATACGCAGTATTTT.

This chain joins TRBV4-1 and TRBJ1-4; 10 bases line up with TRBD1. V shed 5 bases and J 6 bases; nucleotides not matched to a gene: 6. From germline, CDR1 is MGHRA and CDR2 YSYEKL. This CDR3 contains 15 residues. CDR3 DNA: TGCGCCAGCAGCGGGACAGGGGCTTCGTATGAAAAACTGTTTTTT. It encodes CASSGTGASYEKLFF.

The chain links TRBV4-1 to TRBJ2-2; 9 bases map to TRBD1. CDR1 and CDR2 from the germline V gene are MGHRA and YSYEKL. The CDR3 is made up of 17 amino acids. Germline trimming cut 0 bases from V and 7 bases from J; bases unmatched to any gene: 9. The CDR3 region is CASSQDQQGAQNGELFF. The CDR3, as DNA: TGCGCCAGCAGCCAAGATCAACAGGGGGCCCAAAACGGGGAGCTGTTTTTT.

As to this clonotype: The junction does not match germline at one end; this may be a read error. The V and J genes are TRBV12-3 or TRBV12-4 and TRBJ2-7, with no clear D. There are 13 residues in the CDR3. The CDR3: CASSLAGFHEQYF. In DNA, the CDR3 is TGTGCCAGTAGTTTAGCAGGTTTTCACGAGCAGTACTTC.

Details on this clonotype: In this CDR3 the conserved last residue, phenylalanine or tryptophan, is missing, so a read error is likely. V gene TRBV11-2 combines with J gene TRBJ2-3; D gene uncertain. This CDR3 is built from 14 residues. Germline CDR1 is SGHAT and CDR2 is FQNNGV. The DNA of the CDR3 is TGTGCCAGCAGCTTAGTAGTGGGCACAGATAGGCAGTATTAT. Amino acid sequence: CASSLVVGTDRQYY.

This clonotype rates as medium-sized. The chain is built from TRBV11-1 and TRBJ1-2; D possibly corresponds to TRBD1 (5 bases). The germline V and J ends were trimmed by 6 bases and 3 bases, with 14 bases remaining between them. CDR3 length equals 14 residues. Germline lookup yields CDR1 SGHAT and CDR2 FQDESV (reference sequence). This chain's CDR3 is CASRPRDSYYGYTF. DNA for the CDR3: TGTGCCAGCAGACCCAGGGACTCCTACTATGGCTACACCTTC.

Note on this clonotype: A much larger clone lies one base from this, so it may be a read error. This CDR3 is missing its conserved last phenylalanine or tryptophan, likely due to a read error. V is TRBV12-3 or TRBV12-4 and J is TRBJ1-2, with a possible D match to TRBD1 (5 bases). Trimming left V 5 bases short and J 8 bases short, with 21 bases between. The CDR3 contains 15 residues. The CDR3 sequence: CASSPGGLRGFGYTS. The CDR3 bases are TGTGCCAGCAGTCCGGGGGGACTACGGGGTTTCGGCTACACCTCC.

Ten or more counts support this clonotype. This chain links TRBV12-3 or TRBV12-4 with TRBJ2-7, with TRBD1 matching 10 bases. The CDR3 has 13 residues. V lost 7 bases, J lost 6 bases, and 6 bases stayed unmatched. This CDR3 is CASNRQGAGEQYF. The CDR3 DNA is TGTGCCAGCAACCGACAGGGGGCAGGCGAGCAGTACTTC.

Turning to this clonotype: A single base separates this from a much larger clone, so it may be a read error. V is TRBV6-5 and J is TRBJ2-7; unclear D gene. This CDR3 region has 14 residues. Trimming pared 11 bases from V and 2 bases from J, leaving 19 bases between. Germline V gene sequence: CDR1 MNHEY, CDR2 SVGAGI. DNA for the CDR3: TGTGCCGGCTTTGGTCTACGGATACCCTACGAGCAGTACTTC. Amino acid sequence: CAGFGLRIPYEQYF.

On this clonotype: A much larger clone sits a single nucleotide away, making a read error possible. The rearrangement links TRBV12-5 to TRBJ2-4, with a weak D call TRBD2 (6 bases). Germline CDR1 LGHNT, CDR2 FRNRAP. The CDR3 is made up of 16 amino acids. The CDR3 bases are TGTGCTAGTGGTCCAGGGACTTATCTAGCCAAAAGCATTCAGTACTTC. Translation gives CASGPGTYLAKSIQYF.